The 28 T cell receptor beta chains below come from one sample, sequenced in a study of shared clonotypes between healthy human individuals. Clones were read by immunoSEQ multiplex PCR, and TCRdb kept only the in-frame ones, dropping some. The top ten hold 0.36% of the sample, which has fewer than 1.6 million clones, around 98.5% seen once. Sequenced input: naive CD4+ T cells sorted from blood. The subset denotes: CD45RA+ positively selected. Every receptor here comes from a man aged 30 to 45 in good health.

This chain joins TRBV6-6 and TRBJ2-1; TRBD1 aligns across 7 bases. Germline assignment: CDR1 MNHNY and CDR2 SVGAGI (reference sequence). The V segment lost 6 bases and the J segment 2 bases; nucleotides outside the gene matches: 7. The CDR3 runs to 15 residues. CDR3 protein: CASSPGTAAYNEQFF. CDR3 nucleotides: TGTGCCAGCAGCCCCGGGACAGCCGCCTACAATGAGCAGTTCTTC.

The genes are TRBV5-5 and TRBJ2-7; tentatively, D is TRBD2 (5 bases). Germline V lookup: CDR1 SGHKS, CDR2 YYEKEE (reference sequence). The CDR3 runs 14 residues. Trimming cost V 4 bases and J 1 base, with 12 bases left between them. CDR3 nucleotide sequence: TGTGCCAGCAGCCGAGGGTATCAATCCTACGAGCAGTACTTC. This codes for CASSRGYQSYEQYF.

This clone occurred once. This chain uses TRBV7-9 with TRBJ1-2; the match to TRBD1 covers 9 bases. The CDR3 runs 16 residues. V was pared by 5 bases and J by 5 bases, with 12 bases of the junction left unmatched. Germline-derived CDR1 and CDR2 are SEHNR and FQNEAQ (reference sequence). The CDR3 bases are TGTGCCAGCAGCCAAGGGACAGGGAATTATCTTTATGGCTACACCTTC. Residues: CASSQGTGNYLYGYTF.

The gene calls are TRBV15 and TRBJ2-3, with TRBD2 identical over 8 bases. Germline CDR1 LNHNV, CDR2 YYDKDF (reference sequence). Trimming cost V 9 bases and J 2 bases; bases outside gene matches: 13. The CDR3 has 16 residues. CDR3 sequence reads: CATIAGREGPTDTQYF. The CDR3 nucleotides are TGTGCCACAATTGCGGGCCGGGAGGGGCCCACAGATACGCAGTATTTT.

The chain recombines TRBV2 with TRBJ2-7; tentatively, D is TRBD2 (5 bases). Between the trimmed V and J ends, which lost 6 bases and 5 bases, there was a span of 11 bases. Germline V lookup: CDR1 SNHLY, CDR2 FYNNEI. The CDR3 contains 12 residues. The CDR3 reads CASRPTSHEQYF. The CDR3 DNA sequence: TGTGCCAGCAGACCTACTAGTCACGAGCAGTACTTC.

The chain employs TRBV28 and TRBJ1-5; TRBD1 matches 7 bases. This CDR3 region has 16 residues. Germline-derived CDR1 and CDR2 are MDHEN and SYDVKM. After removal of 4 bases from V and 6 bases from J, the junction contained 12 bases not matched to a gene. CDR3 residues: CASSSNLRGVGQPQHF. Written as DNA, the CDR3 is TGTGCCAGCAGTTCCAATCTCAGGGGGGTAGGTCAGCCCCAGCATTTT. The variable domain in full, completed from reference TRBV28 and TRBJ1-5, reads DVKVTQSSRYLVKRTGEKVFLECVQDMDHENMFWYRQDPGLGLRLIYFSYDVKMKEKGDIPEGYSVSREKKERFSLILESASTNQTSMYLCASSSNLRGVGQPQHFGDGTRLSIL.

J is TRBJ1-2 and V is TRBV29-1; 10 nucleotides align to TRBD1. V shed 6 bases and J 4 bases; nucleotides not matched to a gene: 5. Germline values: CDR1 SQVTM, CDR2 ANQGSEA. This CDR3 region has 13 residues. In nucleotides, the CDR3 is TGCAGCGTACGGACAGGGGGAGGCTATGGCTACACCTTC. Protein sequence: CSVRTGGGYGYTF. Looking up the rest from reference TRBV29-1 and TRBJ1-2 gives the full variable domain: SAVISQKPSRDICQRGTSLTIQCQVDSQVTMMFWYRQQPGQSLTLIATANQGSEATYESGFVIDKFPISRPNLTFSTLTVSNMSPEDSSIYLCSVRTGGGYGYTFGSGTRLTVV.

Remarks on this clone: Distinct nucleotide sequences in the sample also encode this CDR3. The chain is built from TRBV7-9 and TRBJ1-1; perhaps TRBD1 as D (6 bases). CDR1 and CDR2 (germline): SEHNR, FQNEAQ (reference sequence). CDR3 size: 14 residues. V shed 3 bases and J shed 4 bases, with 12 bases lying between them. In DNA form, the CDR3 reads TGTGCCAGCAGCTTGTCAGGGGTGGGCACTGAAGCTTTCTTT. As protein: CASSLSGVGTEAFF. Full variable domain (rest looked up from reference TRBV7-9 and TRBJ1-1): DTGVSQNPRHKITKRGQNVTFRCDPISEHNRLYWYRQTLGQGPEFLTYFQNEAQLEKSRLLSDRFSAERPKGSFSTLEIQRTEQGDSAMYLCASSLSGVGTEAFFGQGTRLTVV.

The V and J genes are TRBV5-1 and TRBJ2-7; 11 nucleotides match TRBD2. The trim removed 3 bases at V and 5 bases at J, leaving 10 bases unmatched. This CDR3 contains 16 residues. The germline gives CDR1 SGHRS, CDR2 YFSETQ. The CDR3, as DNA: TGCGCCAGCAGCTCTCTTAAGACTAGCGGGATCAACGAGCAGTACTTC. Translating gives CASSSLKTSGINEQYF.

V and J are TRBV19 and TRBJ2-5; TRBD2 might be the D (6 bases). The V gene lost 2 bases and the J gene lost 2 bases, with 15 bases spanning the gap. There are 16 residues in the CDR3. Germline CDR1 reads LNHDA; CDR2 reads SQIVND (reference sequence). The CDR3, as DNA: TGTGCCAGTAGTATAATGGGGGGAGTTAATCAAGAGACCCAGTACTTC. Residues: CASSIMGGVNQETQYF.

The rearrangement uses TRBV11-2 and TRBJ1-1; the D gene is possibly TRBD1 (6 bases). Trimming took 6 bases from V and 7 from J, leaving 21 bases between them. The germline V gene has CDR1 SGHAT and CDR2 FQNNGV. CDR3 length: 15 residues. In DNA form, the CDR3 reads TGTGCCAGCAGGTGGGGGGGCTCCCACGGGGATGAAGCTTTCTTT. Its translation: CASRWGGSHGDEAFF.

The chain is built from TRBV28 and TRBJ2-7; D is perhaps TRBD2 (5 bases). Per germline, CDR1 MDHEN and CDR2 SYDVKM. Trimming cost V 7 bases and J 3 bases, with 13 bases left between them. The length of the CDR3 is 13 residues. The CDR3 region has the DNA TGTGCCAGCACCGGAGGCCTGCACTACGAGCAGTACTTC. Encoded protein: CASTGGLHYEQYF.

This rearrangement joins TRBV29-1 to TRBJ2-5; a weak D match, TRBD2 (6 bases). CDR1 and CDR2 from the germline V gene are SQVTM and ANQGSEA. CDR3 size: 12 residues. V shed 7 bases and J shed 2 bases, with 11 bases lying between them. The CDR3 region is CSGGMTQETQYF. For the CDR3, the DNA is TGCAGCGGCGGGATGACTCAAGAGACCCAGTACTTC.

This clone appeared a single time. The rearrangement joins TRBV28 to TRBJ1-5; perhaps TRBD1 as D (6 bases). V dropped 5 bases and J dropped 0 bases, with 20 bases sitting between them. The germline V gene has CDR1 MDHEN and CDR2 SYDVKM. CDR3 length: 18 residues. The chain's CDR3 is CASSNIQGTIYSNQPQHF. The CDR3 coding sequence is TGTGCCAGCAGTAACATACAGGGAACCATTTATAGCAATCAGCCCCAGCATTTT.

Only one count was recorded for this clone. This sequence joins TRBV11-2 and TRBJ2-7; D is unresolved. V gave up 0 bases and J gave up 6 bases, with 9 bases separating them. CDR3 length equals 13 residues. Germline V gene lookup returns CDR1 SGHAT and CDR2 FQNNGV. CDR3 nucleotide sequence: TGTGCCAGCAGCTTAGAACCACCCGGCGAGCAGTACTTC. Amino acids: CASSLEPPGEQYF.

The chain links TRBV27 to TRBJ2-3; 7 nucleotides match TRBD1. J was trimmed by 0 bases and V by 6 bases; bases with no gene match: 9. Germline loops: CDR1 MNHEY, CDR2 SMNVEV (reference sequence). The length of the CDR3 is 16 residues. CDR3 sequence (DNA): TGTGCCAGCAGCCGAACCGGGACAGTGAGCACAGATACGCAGTATTTT. Protein product: CASSRTGTVSTDTQYF.

V is TRBV7-9 and J is TRBJ2-5, with D unresolved. The CDR3 loop spans 12 amino acids. Germline V gene sequence: CDR1 SEHNR, CDR2 FQNEAQ (reference sequence). Trimming shortened V by 6 bases and J by 1 base, and 6 bases separated the two germline ends. DNA of the CDR3: TGTGCCAGCAGTAGACTCCAAGAGACCCAGTACTTC. Residues: CASSRLQETQYF.

The CDR3 sequence is CASSVGSGLAGLNEQFF. CDR3 in DNA: TGTGCCAGCAGCGTAGGTTCGGGACTAGCGGGATTGAATGAGCAGTTCTTC. This chain connects TRBV9 to TRBJ2-1, with 13 bases that match TRBD2. CDR1 SGDLS and CDR2 YYNGEE come from the germline V gene. The CDR3 consists of 17 residues. V trimming: 0 bases; J trimming: 7 bases; junction bases outside the gene matches: 7.

The gene calls are TRBV5-1 and TRBJ1-1; 8 nucleotides agree with TRBD1. Germline V CDR1 and CDR2: SGHRS, YFSETQ. This CDR3 contains 15 residues. With 4 bases clipped from V and 0 bases from J, the junction kept 5 bases outside the gene matches. Here the CDR3 DNA reads TGCGCCAGCAGCAGGACAGGGAGCGTGAACACTGAAGCTTTCTTT. Protein sequence: CASSRTGSVNTEAFF.

The V gene is TRBV7-6, the J gene TRBJ2-7; D remains ambiguous. Trimming took 5 bases from V and 0 from J, leaving 8 bases between them. This CDR3 is 13 amino acids long. Germline V gene lookup returns CDR1 SGHVS and CDR2 FNYEAQ. This CDR3 reads CASSQQSSYEQYF. DNA of the CDR3: TGTGCCAGCAGCCAACAGAGCTCCTACGAGCAGTACTTC.

V and J are TRBV4-2 and TRBJ1-5; no clear D. CDR1 is LGHNA, CDR2 YNFKEQ, per germline. V lost 0 bases, J lost 0 bases, and 18 bases lay in between. The CDR3 sequence is 19 residues long. The CDR3, as DNA: TGTGCCAGCAGCCAAGATGGTCAACCCAGCCATATTAGCAATCAGCCCCAGCATTTT. It codes for CASSQDGQPSHISNQPQHF.

The chain uses TRBV11-2 and TRBJ2-3; D gene uncertain. Germline CDR1 reads SGHAT; CDR2 reads FQNNGV. The CDR3 consists of 12 residues. The V end lost 10 bases, the J end lost 3 bases, and 11 bases lay between the germline ends. CDR3 sequence: CATRATTDTQYF. The CDR3 nucleotides are TGTGCCACCAGAGCCACGACAGATACGCAGTATTTT.

The chain links TRBV6-5 to TRBJ2-7; D could derive from TRBD1 or TRBD2 (5 bases each). Germline CDR1 is MNHEY and CDR2 is SVGAGI. This CDR3 region has 14 residues. Trimming took off 2 bases at V and 5 bases at J, with 13 bases between the two ends. The DNA of the CDR3 is TGTGCCAGCAGTTACCGGGACGCGACGAACGAGCAGTACTTC. Its translation: CASSYRDATNEQYF.

This clone was found once. CDR3 DNA sequence: TGCGCCAGCAGCTCCCTACCGGGACAGACCTACAATGAGCAGTTCTTC. It translates to CASSSLPGQTYNEQFF. This sequence joins TRBV5-1 and TRBJ2-1, with 7 nucleotides matching TRBD1. The CDR3 has 16 amino acids. Germline V gene sequence: CDR1 SGHRS, CDR2 YFSETQ. Germline trimming cut 3 bases from V and 2 bases from J; bases unmatched to any gene: 8.

The genes are TRBV7-2 and TRBJ1-5, with D hard to call. Trimming pared 1 base from V and 6 bases from J, leaving 7 bases between. CDR1 and CDR2 (germline): SGHTA, FQGNSA. This CDR3 has 13 amino acids. CDR3 sequence: CASSLGSAQPQHF. The CDR3 bases are TGTGCCAGCAGCTTAGGGAGTGCTCAGCCCCAGCATTTT.

This sequence joins TRBV28 and TRBJ2-5; no definite D call. CDR1 is MDHEN, CDR2 SYDVKM, per germline. This CDR3 comprises 14 residues. Deletions cut 3 bases from V and 4 bases from J, with 12 bases between. The CDR3 is CASSFNRDSETQYF. Here the CDR3 DNA reads TGTGCCAGCAGTTTTAACAGAGACTCAGAGACCCAGTACTTC.

The chain links TRBV5-6 to TRBJ1-5; D ambiguous. CDR1 and CDR2 (germline): SGHDT, YYEEEE. The CDR3 loop spans 13 amino acids. V was trimmed by 1 base and J by 4 bases, leaving 6 bases between them. The chain's CDR3 is CASSLYENQPQHF. In DNA form, the CDR3 reads TGTGCCAGCAGCTTGTATGAGAATCAGCCCCAGCATTTT.

The rearrangement links TRBV2 to TRBJ2-7; no clear D. Trimming pared 5 bases from V and 0 bases from J, leaving 5 bases between. Germline CDR1 is SNHLY and CDR2 is FYNNEI. This CDR3 has 12 amino acids. The CDR3 here is CASSPGSYEQYF. CDR3 in DNA: TGTGCCAGCAGTCCGGGCTCCTACGAGCAGTACTTC.